The 30 T cell receptor beta chains below were found in one sample sequenced in a study of blood T cell repertoires in COVID-19. TCRdb keeps only in-frame clones here, not all; method: immunoSEQ multiplex PCR. The repertoire holds approximately 200,000 clones, with 84% as singletons. Specimen: PBMCs or T cells enriched from blood (not recorded which). These receptors all stem from a man in his 60s who had recovered from COVID-19.

The J gene is TRBJ1-2, the V gene TRBV5-1; 7 bases match TRBD1. The CDR3 runs to 13 residues. Per the germline V gene, CDR1 is SGHRS and CDR2 is YFSETQ. Trimming at V came to 4 bases and at J to 5 bases, leaving 5 bases not matched to a gene. CDR3 in amino acids: CASSLGTAYGYTF. The DNA of the CDR3 is TGCGCCAGCAGCCTCGGGACAGCGTATGGCTACACCTTC. Full variable domain (remainder filled in from reference TRBV5-1 and TRBJ1-2): KAGVTQTPRYLIKTRGQQVTLSCSPISGHRSVSWYQQTPGQGLQFLFEYFSETQRNKGNFPGRFSGRQFSNSRSEMNVSTLELGDSALYLCASSLGTAYGYTFGSGTRLTVV.

This chain joins TRBV4-3 and TRBJ1-4; D is possibly TRBD1 (5 bases). The CDR3 consists of 16 residues. Germline loops: CDR1 LGHNA, CDR2 YSLEER. The V end lost 1 base, the J end lost 0 bases, and 9 bases lay between the germline ends. The CDR3 DNA reads TGCGCCAGCAGCCAAGGACAGCTCCCAACTAATGAAAAACTGTTTTTT. Encoded protein: CASSQGQLPTNEKLFF.

This clone has a single count. The chain is built from TRBV4-3 and TRBJ1-1; the D is unclear. The V end was cut by 4 bases, the J end by 0 bases, with 9 bases between. This CDR3 comprises 14 residues. CDR1 and CDR2 from the germline V gene are LGHNA and YSLEER. CDR3 in DNA: TGCGCCAGCAGCCGGCGCGGATTGAACACTGAAGCTTTCTTT. Translated: CASSRRGLNTEAFF.

The table lists this clone with a count of one. This sequence joins TRBV3-1 (or the pseudogene TRBV3-2) and TRBJ2-4; possibly TRBD1 for D (6 bases). Germline V lookup: CDR1 LGHDT, CDR2 YNNKEL (reference sequence). Trimming stripped 3 bases from V and 0 bases from J, with 9 bases between. The CDR3 runs 15 residues. The CDR3 is CASSHGTLAKNIQYF. The CDR3 DNA follows: TGTGCCAGCAGCCACGGGACACTAGCCAAAAACATTCAGTACTTC.

This chain links TRBV24-1 with TRBJ2-1, with 12 bases matching TRBD2. This CDR3 has 17 amino acids. V dropped 7 bases and J dropped 0; count of bases not matched to a gene: 6. The germline CDR1 and CDR2 sequences are KGHDR and SFDVKD. In DNA form, the CDR3 reads TGTGCCACCAGCCCTAGCGGGGGGGGTAGCTCCTACAATGAGCAGTTCTTC. Residues: CATSPSGGGSSYNEQFF.

There are a few counts of this clone. The chain carries TRBV4-1 and TRBJ2-3, with 8 bases aligning to TRBD2. There are 18 residues in the CDR3. CDR1 is MGHRA and CDR2 is YSYEKL in the germline V gene. V was clipped by 4 bases and J by 0 bases; unmatched bases: 12. The chain's CDR3 is CASSLMGGSGESTDTQYF. CDR3 in DNA: TGCGCCAGCAGCCTCATGGGGGGTAGCGGGGAAAGCACAGATACGCAGTATTTT.

This chain links TRBV4-2 with TRBJ1-1, with no clear D. CDR1 is LGHNA and CDR2 is YNFKEQ in the germline V gene. The CDR3 loop spans 16 amino acids. V was shortened by 0 bases and J by 1 base, with 12 bases between the two germline ends. CDR3 in amino acids: CASSQDPGRENTEAFF. The CDR3 coding sequence is TGTGCCAGCAGCCAAGATCCCGGGCGGGAGAACACTGAAGCTTTCTTT.

This clone was counted between two and nine times. This chain uses TRBV7-9 with TRBJ2-3; 7 nucleotides line up with TRBD1. Losses at the gene ends were 5 bases for V and 5 bases for J; bases not matched to a gene: 22. Germline V gives CDR1 SEHNR, CDR2 FQNEAQ (reference sequence). The CDR3 extends over 19 amino acids. Written as DNA, the CDR3 is TGTGCCAGCAGCCCCCTTAGAGGGGAAGGGGGCGCGAGGGGAGATACGCAGTATTTT. The encoded protein is CASSPLRGEGGARGDTQYF.

The rearrangement joins TRBV24-1 to TRBJ2-1, with D maybe TRBD1 (6 bases). The V gene lost 5 bases and the J gene lost 2 bases, with 15 bases spanning the gap. From germline, CDR1 is KGHDR and CDR2 SFDVKD. The length of the CDR3 is 16 residues. The CDR3 nucleotides are TGTGCCACCAGTGCCAGGGGCTCCAGTCCCTACAATGAGCAGTTCTTC. It yields the protein CATSARGSSPYNEQFF.

V usage is TRBV10-3 and J usage is TRBJ2-5; D is perhaps TRBD1 (6 bases). The V end lost 2 bases, the J end lost 4 bases, and 14 bases lay between the germline ends. The CDR3 contains 15 residues. Germline V lookup: CDR1 ENHRY, CDR2 SYGVKD. CDR3 in amino acids: CAISEGGQGRETQYF. CDR3 coding DNA: TGTGCCATCAGTGAGGGGGGCCAGGGTAGAGAGACCCAGTACTTC.

V and J are TRBV18 and TRBJ1-3; D is uncertain. CDR3 length: 17 amino acids. Between the trimmed V and J ends, which lost 3 bases and 0 bases, there was a span of 15 bases. The germline V gene encodes CDR1 KGHSH and CDR2 LQKENI. As DNA, the CDR3 is TGTGCCAGCTCACCGTACCTTACTGGTCGCTCTGGAAACACCATATATTTT. Its translation is CASSPYLTGRSGNTIYF.

This clone was seen a single time. The chain is built from TRBV10-3 and TRBJ1-1; D is ambiguous. Germline V lookup: CDR1 ENHRY, CDR2 SYGVKD. There are 10 residues in the CDR3. The CDR3 bases are TGTGTTCCTCTGGACTCCGAAGCTTTCTTT. As protein: CVPLDSEAFF.

The chain recombines TRBV24-1 with TRBJ2-3; possible D gene TRBD2, 6 bases. The length of the CDR3 is 14 residues. Germline V gives CDR1 KGHDR, CDR2 SFDVKD. Trimming left V 2 bases short and J 4 bases short, with 9 bases between. The CDR3 loop is CATSDSRGADTQYF. The CDR3 DNA reads TGTGCCACCAGTGATTCGCGGGGCGCAGATACGCAGTATTTT.

The V gene is TRBV11-3, the J gene TRBJ1-1; D is perhaps TRBD1 (5 bases). The CDR3 consists of 12 residues. V gave up 4 bases and J gave up 8 bases, with 11 bases separating them. Looked up from germline, CDR1 is SGHNT and CDR2 is YENEEA. The CDR3 bases are TGTGCCAGCAGCTCAAGGGGCAAGGAAGCTTTCTTT. Translated: CASSSRGKEAFF. The whole variable domain, filled in from reference TRBV11-3 and TRBJ1-1, reads EAGVVQSPRYKIIEKKQPVAFWCNPISGHNTLYWYLQNLGQGPELLIRYENEEAVDDSQLPKDRFSAERLKGVDSTLKIQPAELGDSAVYLCASSSRGKEAFFGQGTRLTVV.

The chain combines TRBV19 with TRBJ1-2; D is unclear. The germline gives CDR1 LNHDA, CDR2 SQIVND (reference sequence). The V end was cut by 6 bases, the J end by 0 bases, with 11 bases between. The CDR3 sequence is 14 residues long. The CDR3 loop is CASRSQVPNYGYTF. The CDR3 DNA reads as TGTGCCAGTAGATCCCAGGTTCCTAACTATGGCTACACCTTC.

This chain connects TRBV9 to TRBJ1-6, with a weak D call TRBD1 (5 bases). The CDR3 has 16 residues. Germline-derived CDR1 and CDR2 are SGDLS and YYNGEE. V was trimmed by 0 bases and J by 7 bases, leaving 14 bases between them. DNA of the CDR3: TGTGCCAGCAGCGTAGGCCCAAGGGGCCTCAATTCACCCCTCCACTTT. Translated: CASSVGPRGLNSPLHF.

In DNA form, the CDR3 reads TGCGCCAGCAGCTTGGTGTTAGCGGGGAGCAATGAGCAGTTCTTC. Translation gives CASSLVLAGSNEQFF. The chain uses TRBV5-1 and TRBJ2-1; 8 bases match TRBD2. The CDR3 is 15 amino acids. The V gene's germline CDR1 is SGHRS and CDR2 YFSETQ. Losses at the gene ends were 0 bases for V and 6 bases for J; bases not matched to a gene: 5.

The rearrangement joins TRBV4-2 to TRBJ2-2, with 7 bases that match TRBD2. This CDR3 contains 15 residues. Germline assignment: CDR1 LGHNA and CDR2 YNFKEQ. Germline trimming cut 3 bases from V and 4 bases from J; bases unmatched to any gene: 5. CDR3 protein: CASSQGGGATGELFF. CDR3 nucleotide sequence: TGTGCCAGCAGCCAGGGGGGGGGTGCCACCGGGGAGCTGTTTTTT.

The rearrangement joins TRBV6-2 or TRBV6-3 to TRBJ1-1; TRBD1 matches 9 bases. V was pared by 2 bases and J by 1 base, with 14 bases of the junction left unmatched. The CDR3 is 19 amino acids. CDR1 and CDR2 from the germline V gene are MNHEY and SVGEGT. The CDR3 loop reads CASSYLLDRGAVANTEAFF. In DNA, the CDR3 is TGTGCCAGCAGTTACCTCCTGGACAGGGGAGCGGTAGCGAACACTGAAGCTTTCTTT.

The chain carries TRBV24-1 and TRBJ2-7, with 8 bases matching TRBD1. Germline-derived CDR1 and CDR2 are KGHDR and SFDVKD. The CDR3 has 14 residues. Germline trimming cut 2 bases from V and 6 bases from J; bases unmatched to any gene: 5. The CDR3 protein is CATSDSDRVGEQYF. CDR3 sequence (DNA): TGTGCCACCAGTGATTCGGACAGGGTCGGCGAGCAGTACTTC.

The table lists this clone with a few counts. V gene TRBV3-1 (or the pseudogene TRBV3-2) combines with J gene TRBJ2-7; TRBD1 matches 10 bases. This CDR3 is 13 amino acids long. Germline V gene lookup returns CDR1 LGHDT and CDR2 YNNKEL (reference sequence). V gave up 5 bases and J gave up 6 bases; unmatched junction bases: 4. The CDR3 bases are TGTGCCAGCAGCGGGGACAGGGGTCCCGAGCAGTACTTC. Protein product: CASSGDRGPEQYF.

The chain is built from TRBV10-3 and TRBJ1-2; possibly TRBD1 for D (5 bases). The germline V and J ends were trimmed by 10 bases and 3 bases, with 15 bases remaining between them. Germline V gene sequence: CDR1 ENHRY, CDR2 SYGVKD. This CDR3 has 13 residues. This chain's CDR3 is CATHGGDYYGYTF. CDR3 DNA sequence: TGTGCCACTCACGGGGGGGACTACTATGGCTACACCTTC.

This chain uses TRBV15 with TRBJ1-4; D is ambiguous. V was clipped by 0 bases and J by 3 bases, with 8 bases between them. CDR3 length: 15 residues. Germline lookup yields CDR1 LNHNV and CDR2 YYDKDF (reference sequence). CDR3 DNA sequence: TGTGCCACCAGCAGAGATCGGTGGTCTAATGAAAAACTGTTTTTT. Translation: CATSRDRWSNEKLFF.

The chain uses TRBV19 and TRBJ1-4; possibly TRBD1 for D (6 bases). V shed 9 bases and J shed 5 bases, with 16 bases lying between them. Germline V gene lookup returns CDR1 LNHDA and CDR2 SQIVND (reference sequence). The CDR3 extends over 14 amino acids. This CDR3 reads CASTDRSKNEKLFF. The CDR3 DNA reads TGTGCCAGCACAGACAGGTCTAAAAATGAAAAACTGTTTTTT.

The chain combines TRBV7-2 with TRBJ2-7; 14 nucleotides align to TRBD2. J lost 4 bases, V lost 1 base, and 12 bases had no gene match. This CDR3 comprises 19 residues. Per the germline V gene, CDR1 is SGHTA and CDR2 is FQGNSA. CDR3 in DNA: TGTGCCAGCAGCTTAGTAGGAGGATCGGGACTAGCGGGGGCATACGAGCAGTACTTC. Residues: CASSLVGGSGLAGAYEQYF.

DNA for the CDR3: TGTGCCAGCAGTGAAGCGGGGGCCCAGTACTTC. Translating gives CASSEAGAQYF. The rearrangement uses TRBV6-1 and TRBJ2-7, with D tentatively TRBD1 (6 bases). Germline V lookup: CDR1 MNHNS, CDR2 SASEGT. CDR3 size: 11 residues. The V gene lost 0 bases and the J gene lost 10 bases, with 7 bases spanning the gap.

The chain combines TRBV3-1 (or the pseudogene TRBV3-2) with TRBJ1-6; D not certain. V lost 2 bases to trimming and J lost 4 bases, with 9 bases between them. The CDR3 is made up of 15 amino acids. CDR1 is LGHDT, CDR2 YNNKEL, per germline (reference sequence). The CDR3 nucleotides read TGTGCCAGCAGCCAACCGGGGTCATATAATTCACCCCTCCACTTT. This sequence encodes CASSQPGSYNSPLHF.

The gene calls are TRBV13 and TRBJ2-3, with TRBD2 as a possible D gene (5 bases). The germline CDR1 and CDR2 sequences are PRHDT and FYEKMQ (reference sequence). Trimming stripped 2 bases from V and 2 bases from J, with 11 bases between. The length of the CDR3 is 15 residues. Here the CDR3 reads CASSLYGGSTDTQYF. In DNA form, the CDR3 reads TGTGCCAGCAGCTTATATGGCGGGTCCACAGATACGCAGTATTTT. Filled out from reference TRBV13 and TRBJ2-3, the complete variable domain reads AAGVIQSPRHLIKEKRETATLKCYPIPRHDTVYWYQQGPGQDPQFLISFYEKMQSDKGSIPDRFSAQQFSDYHSELNMSSLELGDSALYFCASSLYGGSTDTQYFGPGTRLTVL.

The chain uses TRBV3-1 (or the pseudogene TRBV3-2) and TRBJ1-6; D might be TRBD1 (5 bases). Trimming pared 0 bases from V and 7 bases from J, leaving 7 bases between. Germline values: CDR1 LGHDT, CDR2 YNNKEL (reference sequence). This CDR3 region has 14 residues. In DNA form, the CDR3 reads TGTGCCAGCAGCCAAGATCGGGGGAATTCACCCCTCCACTTT. As protein: CASSQDRGNSPLHF.

The chain has TRBV7-9 and TRBJ1-1; 7 nucleotides align to TRBD1. The CDR3 runs to 17 residues. J gave up 0 bases and V 3 bases, and 10 bases lay outside the gene matches. Germline V gene sequence: CDR1 SEHNR, CDR2 FQNEAQ (reference sequence). The CDR3 spells CASSFLQGQGMNTEAFF. The CDR3 DNA reads TGTGCCAGCAGCTTTCTACAGGGGCAAGGGATGAACACTGAAGCTTTCTTT. Variable domain in full (rest from reference TRBV7-9 and TRBJ1-1): DTGVSQNPRHKITKRGQNVTFRCDPISEHNRLYWYRQTLGQGPEFLTYFQNEAQLEKSRLLSDRFSAERPKGSFSTLEIQRTEQGDSAMYLCASSFLQGQGMNTEAFFGQGTRLTVV.